This T cell receptor (beta chain) was retrieved from a study of regulatory T cells. The CDR3 is made up of 14 amino acids. V dropped 0 bases and J dropped 2 bases, with 7 bases sitting between them. Germline CDR1 SGHRS, CDR2 YFSETQ. Amplification used 52 TRBV primers and 13 TRBJ primers. The data were produced by immunoSEQ multiplex PCR, yet TCRdb's version contains in-frame clones alone and is incomplete. This table has tens of thousands of clones, about 90% appearing once. Comment on this clone: Its antigen remains unidentified.

Study outcomes and limitations: Hydrophobic residues at CDR3 positions 6 and 7 were enriched in conventional CD4+ T cells of CD3G-deficient patients. Patient repertoires had restricted TRB V-J pairs and skewed V and J usage, most in Tregs.

All CD3G-deficient patients showed autoimmunity, more severe in two. Sorting split CD4+ cells into CD25-high CD127-low Tregs and CD25-low CD127-high conventional T cells. The source is a person between 18 and 35 years old with CD3G deficiency. The sequenced sample consisted of conventional CD4+ T cells sorted from blood. V gene TRBV5-1 combines with J gene TRBJ2-3; D is undetermined. The CDR3 coding sequence is TGCGCCAGCAGCTTGGGACACATCACAGATACGCAGTATTTT. Translating gives CASSLGHITDTQYF.